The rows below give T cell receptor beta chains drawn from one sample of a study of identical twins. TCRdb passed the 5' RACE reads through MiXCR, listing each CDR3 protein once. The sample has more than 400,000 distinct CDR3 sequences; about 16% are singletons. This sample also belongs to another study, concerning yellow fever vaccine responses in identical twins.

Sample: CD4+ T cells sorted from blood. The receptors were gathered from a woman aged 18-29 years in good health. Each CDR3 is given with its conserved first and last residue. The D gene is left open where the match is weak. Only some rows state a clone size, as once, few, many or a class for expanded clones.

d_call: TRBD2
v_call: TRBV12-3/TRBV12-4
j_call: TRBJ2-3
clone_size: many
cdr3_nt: TGTGCCAGCAGCAGAGCGGGGATGACAGATACGCAGTATTTT
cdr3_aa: CASSRAGMTDTQYF

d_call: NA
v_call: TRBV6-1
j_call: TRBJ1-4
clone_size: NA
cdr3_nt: TGTGCCAGCAGGCCAGGCCCTGCAACTAATGAAAAACTGTTTTTT
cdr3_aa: CASRPGPATNEKLFF

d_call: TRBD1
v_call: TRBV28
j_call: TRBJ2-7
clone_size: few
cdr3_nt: TGTGCCAGCAGGTGGACAGGGGGCTACTACGAGCAGTACTTC
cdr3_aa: CASRWTGGYYEQYF

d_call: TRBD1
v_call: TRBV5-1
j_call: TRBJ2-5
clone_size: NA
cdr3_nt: TGCGCCAGCAGCGTGACAGGGTTCCAAGAGACCCAGTACTTC
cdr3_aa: CASSVTGFQETQYF

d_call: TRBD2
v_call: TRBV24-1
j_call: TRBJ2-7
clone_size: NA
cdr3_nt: TGTGCCACCGGGGCGGGAGGAAGCTCCTACGAGCAGTACTTC
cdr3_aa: CATGAGGSSYEQYF

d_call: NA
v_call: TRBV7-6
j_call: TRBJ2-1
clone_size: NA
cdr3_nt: TGTGCCAGCAGTCACAGGCGGGGTCATGAGCAGTTCTTC
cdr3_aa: CASSHRRGHEQFF

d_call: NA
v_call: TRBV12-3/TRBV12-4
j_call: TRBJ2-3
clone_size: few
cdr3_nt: TGTGCCAGCAGTCAGGGATGGCGAACAGATACGCAGTATTTT
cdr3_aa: CASSQGWRTDTQYF

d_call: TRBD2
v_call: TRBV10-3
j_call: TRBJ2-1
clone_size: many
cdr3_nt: TGTGCCATCAGTGGGGTAGCGGGGCAAAACAATGAGCAGTTCTTC
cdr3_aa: CAISGVAGQNNEQFF

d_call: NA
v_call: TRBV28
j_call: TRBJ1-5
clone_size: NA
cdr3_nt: TGTGCCAGCATTCTGGCCATGGGGTTAAATCAGCCCCAGCATTTT
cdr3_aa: CASILAMGLNQPQHF

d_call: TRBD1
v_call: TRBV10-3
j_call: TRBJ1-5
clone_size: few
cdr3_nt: TGTGCCACCCAACCGACAGGGAATGATCAGCCCCAGCATTTT
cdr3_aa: CATQPTGNDQPQHF

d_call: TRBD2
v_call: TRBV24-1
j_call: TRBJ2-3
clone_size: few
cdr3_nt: TGTGCCACCAGTGATCAAATAGCGGGAGGTGATACGCAGTATTTT
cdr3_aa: CATSDQIAGGDTQYF

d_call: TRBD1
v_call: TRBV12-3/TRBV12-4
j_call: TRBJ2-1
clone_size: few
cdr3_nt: TGTGCCAGCAGTTTGGGCAGGGGGCGACCTAGCTCCTACAATGAGCAGTTCTTC
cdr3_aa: CASSLGRGRPSSYNEQFF

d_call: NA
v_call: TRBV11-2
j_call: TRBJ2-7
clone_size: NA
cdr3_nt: TGTGCCAGCAGCCCCGGGATCTCAAGCTCCTACGAGCAGTACTTC
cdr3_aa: CASSPGISSSYEQYF